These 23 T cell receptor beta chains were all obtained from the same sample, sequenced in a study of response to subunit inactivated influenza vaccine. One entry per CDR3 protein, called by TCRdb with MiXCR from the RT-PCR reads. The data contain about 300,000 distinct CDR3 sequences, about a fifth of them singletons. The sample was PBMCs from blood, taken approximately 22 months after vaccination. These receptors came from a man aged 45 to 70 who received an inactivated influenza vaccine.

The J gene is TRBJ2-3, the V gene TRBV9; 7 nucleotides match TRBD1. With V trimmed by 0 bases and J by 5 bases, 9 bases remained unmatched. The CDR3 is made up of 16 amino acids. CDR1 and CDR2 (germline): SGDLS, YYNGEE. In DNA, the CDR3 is TGTGCCAGCAGCGTAGCTACCCAGGGGGTAGAAGATACGCAGTATTTT. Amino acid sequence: CASSVATQGVEDTQYF.

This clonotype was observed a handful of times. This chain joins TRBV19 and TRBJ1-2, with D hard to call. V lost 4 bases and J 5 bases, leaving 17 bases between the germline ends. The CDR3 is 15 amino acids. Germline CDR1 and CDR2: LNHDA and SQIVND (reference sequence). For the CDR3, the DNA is TGTGCCAGTAGTACCTCGGGAGCGTTGACGTATGGCTACACCTTC. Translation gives CASSTSGALTYGYTF.

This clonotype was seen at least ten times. The CDR3 bases are TGTGCCAGCAGCTTAGGCCGCATGAACACTGAAGCTTTCTTT. Translated: CASSLGRMNTEAFF. The chain has TRBV7-2 and TRBJ1-1; D gene unclear. The germline gives CDR1 SGHTA, CDR2 FQGNSA. The CDR3 has 14 residues. The germline V and J ends were trimmed by 1 base and 0 bases, with 6 bases remaining between them.

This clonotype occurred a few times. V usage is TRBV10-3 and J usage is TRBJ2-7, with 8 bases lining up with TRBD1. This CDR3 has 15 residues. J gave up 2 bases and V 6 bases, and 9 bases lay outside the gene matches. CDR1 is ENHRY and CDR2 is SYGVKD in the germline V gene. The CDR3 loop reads CAISSTGTGAYEQYF. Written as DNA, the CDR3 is TGTGCCATCAGCTCGACCGGGACAGGAGCCTACGAGCAGTACTTC.

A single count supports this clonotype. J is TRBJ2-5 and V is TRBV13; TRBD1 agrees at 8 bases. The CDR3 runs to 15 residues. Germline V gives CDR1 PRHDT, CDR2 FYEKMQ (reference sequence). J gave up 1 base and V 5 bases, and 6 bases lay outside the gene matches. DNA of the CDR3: TGTGCCAGCAGCCGGACCGGGACAGGCCAAGAGACCCAGTACTTC. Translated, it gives CASSRTGTGQETQYF.

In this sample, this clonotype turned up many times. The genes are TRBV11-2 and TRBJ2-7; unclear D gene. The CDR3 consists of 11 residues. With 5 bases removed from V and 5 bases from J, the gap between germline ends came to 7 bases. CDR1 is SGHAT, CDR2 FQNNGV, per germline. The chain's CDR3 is CASSDFDEQYF. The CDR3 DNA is TGTGCCAGCAGCGACTTTGACGAGCAGTACTTC.

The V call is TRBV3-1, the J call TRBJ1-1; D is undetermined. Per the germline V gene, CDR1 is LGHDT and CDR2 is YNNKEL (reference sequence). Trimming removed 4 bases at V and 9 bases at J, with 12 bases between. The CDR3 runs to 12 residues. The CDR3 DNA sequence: TGTGCCAGCAGCCTTCTGGAAGGGAAAGCTTTCTTT. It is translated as CASSLLEGKAFF.

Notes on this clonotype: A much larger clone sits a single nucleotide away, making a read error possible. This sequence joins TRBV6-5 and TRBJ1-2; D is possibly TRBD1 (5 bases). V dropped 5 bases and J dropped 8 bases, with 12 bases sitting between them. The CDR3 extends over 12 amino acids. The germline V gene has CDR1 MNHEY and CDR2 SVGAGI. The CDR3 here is CASSPEGRGYTF. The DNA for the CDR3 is TGTGCCAGCAGTCCCGAGGGACGGGGCTACACCTTC.

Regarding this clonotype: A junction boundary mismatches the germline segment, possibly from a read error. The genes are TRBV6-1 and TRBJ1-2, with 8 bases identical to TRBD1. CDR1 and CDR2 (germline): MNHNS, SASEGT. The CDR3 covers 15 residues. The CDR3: CAGSRRKQGDYGYTF. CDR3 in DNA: TGTGCCGGCAGTCGCAGAAAACAGGGGGACTATGGCTACACCTTC.

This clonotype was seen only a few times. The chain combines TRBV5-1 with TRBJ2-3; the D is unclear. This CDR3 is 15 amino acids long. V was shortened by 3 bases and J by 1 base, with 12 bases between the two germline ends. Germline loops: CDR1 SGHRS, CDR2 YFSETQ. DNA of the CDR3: TGCGCCAGCAGCTCCTTCCGGGTACGCACAGATACGCAGTATTTT. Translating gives CASSSFRVRTDTQYF.

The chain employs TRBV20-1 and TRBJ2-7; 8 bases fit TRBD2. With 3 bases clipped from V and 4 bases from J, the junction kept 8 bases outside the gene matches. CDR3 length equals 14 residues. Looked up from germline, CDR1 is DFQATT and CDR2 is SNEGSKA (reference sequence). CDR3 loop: CSASPTSGPYEQYF. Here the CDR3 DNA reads TGCAGTGCTAGCCCAACTAGCGGCCCTTACGAGCAGTACTTC.

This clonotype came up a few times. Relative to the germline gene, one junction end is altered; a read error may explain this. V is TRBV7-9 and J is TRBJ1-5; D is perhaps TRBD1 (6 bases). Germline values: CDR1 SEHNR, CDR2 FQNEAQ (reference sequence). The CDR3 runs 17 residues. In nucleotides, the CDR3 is TGTGCCAGCAGTTTAGGGGGTCCAGGTTATAGCAATCAGCCCCAGCATTTT. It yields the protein CASSLGGPGYSNQPQHF.

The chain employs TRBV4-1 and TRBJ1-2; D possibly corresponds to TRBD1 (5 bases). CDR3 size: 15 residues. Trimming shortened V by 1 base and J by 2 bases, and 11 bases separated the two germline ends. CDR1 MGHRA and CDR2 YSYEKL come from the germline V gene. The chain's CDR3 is CASSQVPGTNYGYTF. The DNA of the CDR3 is TGCGCCAGCAGCCAAGTACCAGGGACGAACTATGGCTACACCTTC.

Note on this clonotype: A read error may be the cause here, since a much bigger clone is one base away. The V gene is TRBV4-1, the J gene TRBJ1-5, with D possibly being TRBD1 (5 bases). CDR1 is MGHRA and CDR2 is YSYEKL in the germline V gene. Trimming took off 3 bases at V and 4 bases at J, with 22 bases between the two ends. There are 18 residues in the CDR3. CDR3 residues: CASSHGANGVVRNQPQHF. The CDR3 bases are TGCGCCAGCAGCCACGGGGCCAACGGCGTTGTGAGAAATCAGCCCCAGCATTTT.

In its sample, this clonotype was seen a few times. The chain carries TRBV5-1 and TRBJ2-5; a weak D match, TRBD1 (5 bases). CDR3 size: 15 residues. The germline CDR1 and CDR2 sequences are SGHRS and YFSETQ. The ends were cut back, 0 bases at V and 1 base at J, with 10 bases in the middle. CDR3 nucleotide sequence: TGCGCCAGCAGCTTGGAGGGGTCAGTCCAAGAGACCCAGTACTTC. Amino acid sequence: CASSLEGSVQETQYF. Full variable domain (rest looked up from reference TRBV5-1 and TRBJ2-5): KAGVTQTPRYLIKTRGQQVTLSCSPISGHRSVSWYQQTPGQGLQFLFEYFSETQRNKGNFPGRFSGRQFSNSRSEMNVSTLELGDSALYLCASSLEGSVQETQYFGPGTRLLVL.

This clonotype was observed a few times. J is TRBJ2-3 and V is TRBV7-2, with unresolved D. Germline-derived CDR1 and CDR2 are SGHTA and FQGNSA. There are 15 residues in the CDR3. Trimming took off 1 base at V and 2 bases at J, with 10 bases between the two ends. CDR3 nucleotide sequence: TGTGCCAGCAGCTTAGTTGGGTATCACACAGATACGCAGTATTTT. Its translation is CASSLVGYHTDTQYF.

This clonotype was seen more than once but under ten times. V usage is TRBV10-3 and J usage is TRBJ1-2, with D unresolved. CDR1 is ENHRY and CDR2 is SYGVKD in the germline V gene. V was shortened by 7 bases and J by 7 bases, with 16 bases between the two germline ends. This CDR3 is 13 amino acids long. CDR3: CAITETRPGGYTF. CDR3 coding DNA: TGTGCCATCACCGAAACACGGCCCGGTGGCTACACCTTC.

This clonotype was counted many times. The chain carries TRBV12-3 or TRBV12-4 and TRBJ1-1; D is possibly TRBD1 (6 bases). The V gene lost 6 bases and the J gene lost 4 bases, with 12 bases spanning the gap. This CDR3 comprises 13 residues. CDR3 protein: CASRHRDSTEAFF. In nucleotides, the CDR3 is TGTGCCAGCAGACACAGGGACTCCACTGAAGCTTTCTTT.

The CDR3 region has the DNA TGTGCCAGCAGCGACGACAGGGGGCAACATGGCTACACCTTC. Residues: CASSDDRGQHGYTF. The rearrangement joins TRBV27 to TRBJ1-2, with 10 nucleotides matching TRBD1. From germline, CDR1 is MNHEY and CDR2 SMNVEV (reference sequence). Unmatched junction bases numbered 7, after V lost 6 bases and J lost 6 bases. The CDR3 has 14 residues.

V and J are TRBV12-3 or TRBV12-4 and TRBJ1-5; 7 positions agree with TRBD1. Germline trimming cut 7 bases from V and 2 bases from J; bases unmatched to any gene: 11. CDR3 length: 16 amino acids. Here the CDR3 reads CASNPNRGSGNQPQHF. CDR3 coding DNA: TGTGCCAGCAATCCGAACAGGGGATCAGGCAATCAGCCCCAGCATTTT.

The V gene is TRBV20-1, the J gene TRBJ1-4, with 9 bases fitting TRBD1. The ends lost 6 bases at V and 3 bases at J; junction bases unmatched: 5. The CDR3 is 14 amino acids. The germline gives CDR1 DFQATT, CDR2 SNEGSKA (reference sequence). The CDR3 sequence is CSASGQGSNEKLFF. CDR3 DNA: TGCAGTGCAAGCGGACAGGGGTCTAATGAAAAACTGTTTTTT.

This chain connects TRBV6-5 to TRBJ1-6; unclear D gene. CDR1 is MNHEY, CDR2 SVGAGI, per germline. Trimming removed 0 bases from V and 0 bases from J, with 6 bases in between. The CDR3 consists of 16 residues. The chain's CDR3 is CASSYSQSSYNSPLHF. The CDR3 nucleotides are TGTGCCAGCAGTTACTCACAGAGCTCCTATAATTCACCCCTCCACTTT.

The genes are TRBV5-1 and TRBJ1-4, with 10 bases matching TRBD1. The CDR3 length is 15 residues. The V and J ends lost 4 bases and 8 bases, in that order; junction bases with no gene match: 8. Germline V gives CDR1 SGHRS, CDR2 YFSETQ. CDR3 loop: CASSPKPGQGEKLFF. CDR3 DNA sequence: TGCGCCAGCAGCCCAAAACCGGGACAGGGGGAAAAACTGTTTTTT.